This T cell receptor beta chain was recorded in a study of blood T cell repertoires in COVID-19. Study-level information: T cells, B-cell-depleted T cells, or PBMCs supplied cDNA or gDNA.

Only one count was recorded for this clone. In the original processing: Amplifying reference gene primers gave estimates of nucleated cell counts. Data came from immunoSEQ multiplex PCR; TCRdb stores just in-frame clones and leaves some out. V, J and clone size were drawn from that table, and D and trimming were deduced from the DNA. The sample holds some 250,000 clones, around 93% seen once. The CDR3 has 16 amino acids. Looked up from germline, CDR1 is SGHDT and CDR2 is YYEEEE. V lost 5 bases and J lost 0; bases outside the gene matches: 4. Sequencing used PBMCs or T cells enriched from blood (not recorded which). The sequence was obtained from a human donor in a cohort exposed to, infected with or recovered from COVID-19 (not recorded which). The donor label of this sample is uncertain. The chain joins TRBV5-6 to TRBJ2-7; 14 bases align to TRBD2. Here the CDR3 reads CASRGLAGDPSYEQYF. Written as DNA, the CDR3 is TGTGCCAGCAGGGGACTAGCGGGGGATCCCTCCTACGAGCAGTACTTC.